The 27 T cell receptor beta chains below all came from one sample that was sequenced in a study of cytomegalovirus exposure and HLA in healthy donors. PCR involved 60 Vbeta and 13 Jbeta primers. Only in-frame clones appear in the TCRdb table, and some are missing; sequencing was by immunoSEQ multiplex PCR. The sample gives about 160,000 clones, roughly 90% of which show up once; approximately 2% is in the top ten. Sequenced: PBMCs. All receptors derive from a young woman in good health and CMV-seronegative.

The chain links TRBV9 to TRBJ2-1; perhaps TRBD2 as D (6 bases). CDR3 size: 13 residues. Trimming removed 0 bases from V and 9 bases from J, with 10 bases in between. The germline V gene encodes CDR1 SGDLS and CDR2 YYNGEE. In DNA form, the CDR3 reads TGTGCCAGCAGCGTAGGGAGGGGTGGTGAGCAGTTCTTC. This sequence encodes CASSVGRGGEQFF. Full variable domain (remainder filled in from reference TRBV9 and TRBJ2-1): DSGVTQTPKHLITATGQRVTLRCSPRSGDLSVYWYQQSLDQGLQFLIQYYNGEERAKGNILERFSAQQFPDLHSELNLSSLELGDSALYFCASSVGRGGEQFFGPGTRLTVL.

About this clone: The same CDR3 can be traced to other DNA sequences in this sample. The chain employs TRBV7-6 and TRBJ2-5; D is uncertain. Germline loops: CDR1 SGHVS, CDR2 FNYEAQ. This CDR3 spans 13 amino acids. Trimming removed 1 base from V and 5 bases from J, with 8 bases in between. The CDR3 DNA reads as TGTGCCAGCAGCTTAGGTCTTCAGGAGACCCAGTACTTC. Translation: CASSLGLQETQYF.

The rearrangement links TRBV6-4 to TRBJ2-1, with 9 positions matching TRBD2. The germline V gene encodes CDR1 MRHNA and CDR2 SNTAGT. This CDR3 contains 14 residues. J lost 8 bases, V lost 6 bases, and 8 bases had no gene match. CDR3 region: CASRTSGSNDEQFF. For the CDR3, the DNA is TGTGCCAGCAGAACTAGCGGGTCTAATGATGAGCAGTTCTTC.

CDR3 bases: TGTGCCAGCAGCTCTACGGCAGGGTCGTCTATGGGTAGCTACACCTTC. Protein sequence: CASSSTAGSSMGSYTF. V and J are TRBV21-1 and TRBJ1-2; the table's TRBD1 call for D was not verified on the DNA. TRBV21-1 is labeled a pseudogene. The CDR3 sequence is 16 residues long.

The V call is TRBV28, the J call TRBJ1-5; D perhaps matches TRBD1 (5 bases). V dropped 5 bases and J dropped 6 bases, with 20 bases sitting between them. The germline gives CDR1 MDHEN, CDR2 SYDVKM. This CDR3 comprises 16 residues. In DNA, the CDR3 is TGTGCCAGCAGTCCCTCCGGGCAGGGCGATAGTCAGCCCCAGCATTTT. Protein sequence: CASSPSGQGDSQPQHF.

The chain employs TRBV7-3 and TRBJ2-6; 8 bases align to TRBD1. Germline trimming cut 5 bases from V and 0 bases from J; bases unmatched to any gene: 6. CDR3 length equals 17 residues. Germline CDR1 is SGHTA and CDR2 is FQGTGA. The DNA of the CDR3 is TGTGCCAGCAGCCCTCAGGGGGCTGTCTCTGGGGCCAACGTCCTGACTTTC. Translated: CASSPQGAVSGANVLTF.

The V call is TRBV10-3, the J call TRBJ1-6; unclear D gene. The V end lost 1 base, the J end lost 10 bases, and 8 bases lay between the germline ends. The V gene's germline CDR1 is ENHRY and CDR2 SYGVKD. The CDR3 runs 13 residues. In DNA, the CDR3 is TGTGCCATCAGTGAGTTACTTAGCTCACCCCTCCACTTT. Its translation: CAISELLSSPLHF.

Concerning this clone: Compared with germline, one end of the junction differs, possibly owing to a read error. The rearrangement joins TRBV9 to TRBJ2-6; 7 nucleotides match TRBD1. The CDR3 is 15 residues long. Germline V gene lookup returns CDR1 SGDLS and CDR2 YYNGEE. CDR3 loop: CASSRQGSAANVLTF. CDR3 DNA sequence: TGTGCCAGCAGCCGACAGGGTTCTGCGGCCAACGTCCTGACTTTC. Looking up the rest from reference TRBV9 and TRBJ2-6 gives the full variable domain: DSGVTQTPKHLITATGQRVTLRCSPRSGDLSVYWYQQSLDQGLQFLIQYYNGEERAKGNILERFSAQQFPDLHSELNLSSLELGDSALYFCASSRQGSAANVLTFGAGSRLTVL.

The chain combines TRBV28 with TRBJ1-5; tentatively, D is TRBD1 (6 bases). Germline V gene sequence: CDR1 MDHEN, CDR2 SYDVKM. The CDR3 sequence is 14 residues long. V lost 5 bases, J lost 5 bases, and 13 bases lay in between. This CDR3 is CASSAPNRDQPQHF. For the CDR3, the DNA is TGTGCCAGCAGTGCGCCTAACAGGGATCAGCCCCAGCATTTT.

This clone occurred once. This CDR3 is CASSPTSEAYNEQFF. The CDR3, as DNA: TGTGCCAGCAGCCCCACTAGCGAAGCGTACAATGAGCAGTTCTTC. The V and J genes are TRBV7-2 and TRBJ2-1, with 7 bases that match TRBD2. Germline values: CDR1 SGHTA, CDR2 FQGNSA. The ends lost 5 bases at V and 4 bases at J; junction bases unmatched: 8. The CDR3 has 15 residues.

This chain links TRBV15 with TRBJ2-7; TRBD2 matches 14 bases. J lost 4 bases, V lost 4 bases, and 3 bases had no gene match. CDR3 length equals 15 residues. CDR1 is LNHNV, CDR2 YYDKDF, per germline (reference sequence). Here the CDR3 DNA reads TGTGCCACCAGCACACGGACTAGCGGGAGGTACGAGCAGTACTTC. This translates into CATSTRTSGRYEQYF. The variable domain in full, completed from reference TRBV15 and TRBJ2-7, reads DAMVIQNPRYQVTQFGKPVTLSCSQTLNHNVMYWYQQKSSQAPKLLFHYYDKDFNNEADTPDNFQSRRPNTSFCFLDIRSPGLGDTAMYLCATSTRTSGRYEQYFGPGTRLTVT.

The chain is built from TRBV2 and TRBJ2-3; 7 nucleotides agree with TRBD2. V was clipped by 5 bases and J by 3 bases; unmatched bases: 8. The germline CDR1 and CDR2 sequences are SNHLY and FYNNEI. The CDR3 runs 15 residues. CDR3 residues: CASSSGTILTDTQYF. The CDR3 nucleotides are TGTGCCAGCAGTTCCGGGACTATACTTACAGATACGCAGTATTTT.

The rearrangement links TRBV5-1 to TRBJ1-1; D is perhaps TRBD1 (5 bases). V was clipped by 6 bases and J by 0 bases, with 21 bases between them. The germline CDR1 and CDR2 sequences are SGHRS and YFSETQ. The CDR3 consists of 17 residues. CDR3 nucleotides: TGCGCCAGCACGGAGGGGACCCCGGCCCGTATGAACACTGAAGCTTTCTTT. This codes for CASTEGTPARMNTEAFF.

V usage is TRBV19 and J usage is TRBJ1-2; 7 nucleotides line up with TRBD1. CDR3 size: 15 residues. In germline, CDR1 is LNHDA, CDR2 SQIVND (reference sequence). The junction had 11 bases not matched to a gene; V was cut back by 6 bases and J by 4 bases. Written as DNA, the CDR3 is TGTGCCAGTAGGAGGGCAACAGGGGACCTCTATGGCTACACCTTC. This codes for CASRRATGDLYGYTF.

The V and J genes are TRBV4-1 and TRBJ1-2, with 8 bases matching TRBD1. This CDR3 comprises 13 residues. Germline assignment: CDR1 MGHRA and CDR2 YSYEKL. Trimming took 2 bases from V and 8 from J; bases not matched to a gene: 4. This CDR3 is CASSQQGAWGYTF. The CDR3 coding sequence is TGCGCCAGCAGCCAACAGGGGGCGTGGGGCTACACCTTC.

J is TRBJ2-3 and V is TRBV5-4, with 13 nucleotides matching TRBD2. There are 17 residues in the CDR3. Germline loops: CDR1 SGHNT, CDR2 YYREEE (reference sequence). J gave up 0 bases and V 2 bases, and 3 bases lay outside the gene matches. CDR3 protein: CASSLLLAGGSTDTQYF. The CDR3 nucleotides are TGTGCCAGCAGCTTACTACTAGCGGGGGGGAGCACAGATACGCAGTATTTT.

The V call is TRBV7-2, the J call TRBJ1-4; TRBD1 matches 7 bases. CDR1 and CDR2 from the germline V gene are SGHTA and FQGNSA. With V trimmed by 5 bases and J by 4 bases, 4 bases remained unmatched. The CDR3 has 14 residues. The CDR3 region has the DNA TGTGCCAGCAGCCCGGGACAGATTAATGAAAAACTGTTTTTT. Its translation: CASSPGQINEKLFF.

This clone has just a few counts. The CDR3 DNA sequence: TGTGCCAGTAGTATGACAGGGAACAATCAGCCCCAGCATTTT. Amino acid sequence: CASSMTGNNQPQHF. The J gene is TRBJ1-5, the V gene TRBV19; 7 positions agree with TRBD1. V shed 3 bases and J 3 bases; nucleotides not matched to a gene: 2. This CDR3 comprises 14 residues. Germline V lookup: CDR1 LNHDA, CDR2 SQIVND (reference sequence). Full variable domain (rest looked up from reference TRBV19 and TRBJ1-5): DGGITQSPKYLFRKEGQNVTLSCEQNLNHDAMYWYRQDPGQGLRLIYYSQIVNDFQKGDIAEGYSVSREKKESFPLTVTSAQKNPTAFYLCASSMTGNNQPQHFGDGTRLSIL.

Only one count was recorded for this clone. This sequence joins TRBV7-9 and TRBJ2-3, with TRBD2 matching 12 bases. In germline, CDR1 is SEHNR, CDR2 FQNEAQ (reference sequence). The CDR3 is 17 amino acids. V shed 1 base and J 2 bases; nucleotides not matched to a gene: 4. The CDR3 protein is CASSLDGLAGPTDTQYF. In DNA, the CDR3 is TGTGCCAGCAGCTTAGATGGACTAGCGGGGCCCACAGATACGCAGTATTTT. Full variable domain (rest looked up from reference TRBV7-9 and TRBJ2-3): DTGVSQNPRHKITKRGQNVTFRCDPISEHNRLYWYRQTLGQGPEFLTYFQNEAQLEKSRLLSDRFSAERPKGSFSTLEIQRTEQGDSAMYLCASSLDGLAGPTDTQYFGPGTRLTVL.

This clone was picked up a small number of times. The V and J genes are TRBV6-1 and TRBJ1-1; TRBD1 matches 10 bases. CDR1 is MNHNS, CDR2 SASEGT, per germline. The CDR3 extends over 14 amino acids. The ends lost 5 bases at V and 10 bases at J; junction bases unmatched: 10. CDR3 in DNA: TGTGCCAGCAGTTCCCCCGACAGGGGGCTTCTAGCTTTCTTT. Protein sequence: CASSSPDRGLLAFF.

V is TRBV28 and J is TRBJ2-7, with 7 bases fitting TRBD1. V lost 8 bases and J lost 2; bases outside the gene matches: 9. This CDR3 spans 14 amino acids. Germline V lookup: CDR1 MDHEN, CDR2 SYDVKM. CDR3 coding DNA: TGTGCCAGCTCGGGCGGACAGGTACCCTACGAGCAGTACTTC. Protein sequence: CASSGGQVPYEQYF.

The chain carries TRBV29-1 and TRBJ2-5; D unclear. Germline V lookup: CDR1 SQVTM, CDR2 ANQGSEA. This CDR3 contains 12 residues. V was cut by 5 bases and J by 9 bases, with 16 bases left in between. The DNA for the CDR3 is TGCAGCGTTTCTTCCGACGCCCAGGCCCAGTACTTC. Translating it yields CSVSSDAQAQYF.

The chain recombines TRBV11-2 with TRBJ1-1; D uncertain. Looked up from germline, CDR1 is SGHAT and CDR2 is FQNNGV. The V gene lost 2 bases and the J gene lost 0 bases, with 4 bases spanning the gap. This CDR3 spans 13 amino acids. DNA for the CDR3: TGTGCCAGCAGCTTATATTTGAACACTGAAGCTTTCTTT. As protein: CASSLYLNTEAFF.

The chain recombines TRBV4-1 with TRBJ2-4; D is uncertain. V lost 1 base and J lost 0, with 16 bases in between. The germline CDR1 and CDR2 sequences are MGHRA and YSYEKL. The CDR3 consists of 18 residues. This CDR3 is CASSQGPKAFKAKNIQYF. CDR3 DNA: TGCGCCAGCAGCCAAGGTCCCAAAGCATTTAAAGCCAAAAACATTCAGTACTTC.

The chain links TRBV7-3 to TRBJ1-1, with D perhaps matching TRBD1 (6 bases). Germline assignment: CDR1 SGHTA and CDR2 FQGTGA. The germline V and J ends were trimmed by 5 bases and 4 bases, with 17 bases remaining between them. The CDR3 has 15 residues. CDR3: CASSLHRVGGTEAFF. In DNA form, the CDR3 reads TGTGCCAGCAGCCTACACAGGGTTGGTGGCACTGAAGCTTTCTTT.

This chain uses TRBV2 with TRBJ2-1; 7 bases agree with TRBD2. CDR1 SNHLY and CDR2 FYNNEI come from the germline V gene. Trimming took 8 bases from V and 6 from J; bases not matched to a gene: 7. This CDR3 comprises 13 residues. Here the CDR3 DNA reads TGTGCCAGCGGTCGACTAGCAGCCAATGAGCAGTTCTTC. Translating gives CASGRLAANEQFF. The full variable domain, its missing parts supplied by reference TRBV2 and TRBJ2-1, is EPEVTQTPSHQVTQMGQEVILRCVPISNHLYFYWYRQILGQKVEFLVSFYNNEISEKSEIFDDQFSVERPDGSNFTLKIRSTKLEDSAMYFCASGRLAANEQFFGPGTRLTVL.

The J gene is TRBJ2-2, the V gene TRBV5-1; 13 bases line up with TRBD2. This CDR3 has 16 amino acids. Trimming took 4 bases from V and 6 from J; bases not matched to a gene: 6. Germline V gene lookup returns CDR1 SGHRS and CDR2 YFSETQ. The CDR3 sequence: CASSPVTSGRAGELFF. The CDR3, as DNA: TGCGCCAGCAGCCCAGTTACTAGCGGGAGGGCCGGGGAGCTGTTTTTT.